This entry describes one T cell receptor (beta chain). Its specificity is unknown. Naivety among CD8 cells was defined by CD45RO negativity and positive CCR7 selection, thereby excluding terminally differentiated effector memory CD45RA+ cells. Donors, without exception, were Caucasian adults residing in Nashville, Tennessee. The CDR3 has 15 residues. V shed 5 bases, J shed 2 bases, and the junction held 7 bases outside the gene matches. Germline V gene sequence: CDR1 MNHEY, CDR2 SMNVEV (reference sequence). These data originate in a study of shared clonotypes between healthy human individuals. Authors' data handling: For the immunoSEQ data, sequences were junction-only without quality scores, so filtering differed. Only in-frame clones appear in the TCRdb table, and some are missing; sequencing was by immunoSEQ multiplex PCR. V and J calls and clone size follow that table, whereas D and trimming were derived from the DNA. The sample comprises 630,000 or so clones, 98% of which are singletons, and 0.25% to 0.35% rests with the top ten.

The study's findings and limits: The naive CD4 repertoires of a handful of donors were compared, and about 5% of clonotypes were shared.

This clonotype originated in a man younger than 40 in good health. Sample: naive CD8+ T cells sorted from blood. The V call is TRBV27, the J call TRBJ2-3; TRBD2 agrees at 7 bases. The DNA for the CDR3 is TGTGCCAGCAGTCTCGGCGGGAGATTCACAGATACGCAGTATTTT. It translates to CASSLGGRFTDTQYF.